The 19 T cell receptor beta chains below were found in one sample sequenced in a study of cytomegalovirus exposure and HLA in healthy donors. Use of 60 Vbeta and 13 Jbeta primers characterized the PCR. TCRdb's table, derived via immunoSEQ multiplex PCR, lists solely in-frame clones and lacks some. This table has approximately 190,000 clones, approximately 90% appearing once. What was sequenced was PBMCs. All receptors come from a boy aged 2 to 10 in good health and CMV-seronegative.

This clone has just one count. The CDR3 bases are TGTGCCAGCACCCTACTTGGGGGGAGGGAGGGGGCCTACAATGAGCAGTTCTTC. It translates to CASTLLGGREGAYNEQFF. The V call is TRBV5-5, the J call TRBJ2-1; tentative D call: TRBD2 (7 bases). V shed 6 bases and J shed 2 bases, with 24 bases lying between them. Germline CDR1 and CDR2: SGHKS and YYEKEE (reference sequence). This CDR3 is 18 amino acids long.

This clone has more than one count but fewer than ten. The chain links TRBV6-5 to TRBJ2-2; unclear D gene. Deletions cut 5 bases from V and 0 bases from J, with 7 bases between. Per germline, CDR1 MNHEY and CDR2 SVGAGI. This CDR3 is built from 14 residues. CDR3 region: CASSLGPNTGELFF. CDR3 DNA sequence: TGTGCCAGCAGTCTGGGCCCGAACACCGGGGAGCTGTTTTTT.

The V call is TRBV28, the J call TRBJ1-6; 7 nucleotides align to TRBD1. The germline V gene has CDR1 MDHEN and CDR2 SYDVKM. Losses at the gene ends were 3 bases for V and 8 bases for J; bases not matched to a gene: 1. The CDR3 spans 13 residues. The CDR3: CASSFTGDSPLHF. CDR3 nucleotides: TGTGCCAGCAGTTTTACAGGGGATTCACCCCTCCACTTT.

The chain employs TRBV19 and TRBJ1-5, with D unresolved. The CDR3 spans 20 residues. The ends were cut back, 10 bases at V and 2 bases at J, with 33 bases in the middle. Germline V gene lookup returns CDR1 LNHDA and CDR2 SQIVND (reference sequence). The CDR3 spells CAILAPIAVVIAQGNQPQHF. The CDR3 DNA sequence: TGTGCCATTCTTGCTCCCATAGCGGTCGTTATTGCTCAAGGCAATCAGCCCCAGCATTTT. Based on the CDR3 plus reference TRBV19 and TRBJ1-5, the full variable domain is DGGITQSPKYLFRKEGQNVTLSCEQNLNHDAMYWYRQDPGQGLRLIYYSQIVNDFQKGDIAEGYSVSREKKESFPLTVTSAQKNPTAFYLCAILAPIAVVIAQGNQPQHFGDGTRLSIL.

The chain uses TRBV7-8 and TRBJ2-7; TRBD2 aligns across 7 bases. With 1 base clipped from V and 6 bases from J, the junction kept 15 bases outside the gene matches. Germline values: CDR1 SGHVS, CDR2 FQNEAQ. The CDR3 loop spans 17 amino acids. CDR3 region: CASSLVGDPRLAPEQYF. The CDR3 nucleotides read TGTGCCAGCAGCTTAGTAGGGGACCCAAGACTAGCACCCGAGCAGTACTTC.

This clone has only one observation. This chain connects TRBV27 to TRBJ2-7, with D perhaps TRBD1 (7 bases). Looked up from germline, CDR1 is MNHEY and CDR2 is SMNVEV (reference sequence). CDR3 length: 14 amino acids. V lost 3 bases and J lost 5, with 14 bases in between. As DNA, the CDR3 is TGTGCCAGCAGTTTCAGGGGGAGGTATCACGAGCAGTACTTC. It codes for CASSFRGRYHEQYF.

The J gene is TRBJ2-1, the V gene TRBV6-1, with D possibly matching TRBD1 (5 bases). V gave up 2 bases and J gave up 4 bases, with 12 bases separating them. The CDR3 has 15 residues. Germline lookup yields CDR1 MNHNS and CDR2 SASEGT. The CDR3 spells CASSESVREYNEQFF. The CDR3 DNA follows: TGTGCCAGCAGTGAATCTGTCAGGGAATACAATGAGCAGTTCTTC.

The CDR3 region is CASSEVEVNTEAFF. In DNA form, the CDR3 reads TGTGCCAGCAGTGAAGTGGAGGTAAACACTGAAGCTTTCTTT. The V call is TRBV6-1, the J call TRBJ1-1, with D unclear. Looked up from germline, CDR1 is MNHNS and CDR2 is SASEGT. The CDR3 spans 14 residues. Trimming cost V 1 base and J 2 bases, with 8 bases left between them.

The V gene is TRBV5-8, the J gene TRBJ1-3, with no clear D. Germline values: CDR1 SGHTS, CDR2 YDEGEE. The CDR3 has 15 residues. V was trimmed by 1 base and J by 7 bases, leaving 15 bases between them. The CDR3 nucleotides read TGTGCCAGCAGCTTGCGAGAGGGCAAACGGAACACCATATATTTT. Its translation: CASSLREGKRNTIYF.

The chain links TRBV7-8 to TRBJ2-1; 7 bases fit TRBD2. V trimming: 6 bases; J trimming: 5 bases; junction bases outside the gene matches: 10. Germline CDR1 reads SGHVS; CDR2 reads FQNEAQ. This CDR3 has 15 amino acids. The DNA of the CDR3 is TGTGCCAGCAGTACCGGGGCTAGCGGTAACAATGAGCAGTTCTTC. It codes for CASSTGASGNNEQFF.

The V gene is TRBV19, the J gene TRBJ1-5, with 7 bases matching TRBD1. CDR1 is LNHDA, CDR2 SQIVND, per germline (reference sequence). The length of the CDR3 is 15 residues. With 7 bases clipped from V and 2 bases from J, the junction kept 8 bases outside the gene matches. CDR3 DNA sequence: TGTGCCAGTAAAATCGGGACAGTCGGCAATCAGCCCCAGCATTTT. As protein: CASKIGTVGNQPQHF.

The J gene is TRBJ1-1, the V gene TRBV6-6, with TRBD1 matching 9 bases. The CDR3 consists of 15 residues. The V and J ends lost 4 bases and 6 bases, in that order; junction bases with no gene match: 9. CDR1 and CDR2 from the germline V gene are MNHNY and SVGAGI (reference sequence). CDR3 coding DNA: TGTGCCAGCAGTTTTCGGACAGGGGCCGCCCCTGAAGCTTTCTTT. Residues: CASSFRTGAAPEAFF.

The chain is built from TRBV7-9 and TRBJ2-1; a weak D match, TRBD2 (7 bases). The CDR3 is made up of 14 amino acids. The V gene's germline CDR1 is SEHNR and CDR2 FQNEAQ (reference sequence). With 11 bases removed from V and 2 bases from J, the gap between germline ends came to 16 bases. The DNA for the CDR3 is TGTGCCGACCGAGAGGGGGGGCCCTACAATGAGCAGTTCTTC. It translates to CADREGGPYNEQFF.

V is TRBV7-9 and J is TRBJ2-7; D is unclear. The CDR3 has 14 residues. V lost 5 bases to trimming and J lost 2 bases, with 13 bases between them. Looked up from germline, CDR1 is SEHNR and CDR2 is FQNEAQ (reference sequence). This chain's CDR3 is CASSDSVLAYEQYF. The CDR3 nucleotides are TGTGCCAGCAGCGACTCAGTGCTAGCCTACGAGCAGTACTTC.

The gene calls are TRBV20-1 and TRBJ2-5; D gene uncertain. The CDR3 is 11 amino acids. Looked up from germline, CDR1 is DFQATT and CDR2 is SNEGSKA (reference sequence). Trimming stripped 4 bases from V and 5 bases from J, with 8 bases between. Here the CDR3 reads CSATLRETQYF. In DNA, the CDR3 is TGCAGTGCTACATTGCGGGAGACCCAGTACTTC.

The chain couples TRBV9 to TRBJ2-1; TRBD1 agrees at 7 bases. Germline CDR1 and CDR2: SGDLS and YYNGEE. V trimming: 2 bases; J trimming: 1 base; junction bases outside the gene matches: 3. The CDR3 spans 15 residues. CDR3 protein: CASSVGTESYNEQFF. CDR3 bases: TGTGCCAGCAGCGTTGGGACAGAATCCTACAATGAGCAGTTCTTC.

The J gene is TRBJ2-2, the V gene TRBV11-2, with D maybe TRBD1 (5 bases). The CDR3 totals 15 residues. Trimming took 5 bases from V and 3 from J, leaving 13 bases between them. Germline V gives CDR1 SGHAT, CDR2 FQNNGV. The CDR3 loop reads CASSLNTGDTGELFF. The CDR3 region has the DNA TGTGCCAGCAGCCTAAACACAGGAGACACCGGGGAGCTGTTTTTT.

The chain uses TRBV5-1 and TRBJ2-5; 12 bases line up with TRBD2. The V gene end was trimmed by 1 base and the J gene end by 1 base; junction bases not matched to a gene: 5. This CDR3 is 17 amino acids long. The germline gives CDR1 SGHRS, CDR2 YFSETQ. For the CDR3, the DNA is TGCGCCAGCAGCTTGTCGACTAGCGGGAGACGCCAAGAGACCCAGTACTTC. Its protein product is CASSLSTSGRRQETQYF.

The CDR3 region has the DNA TGTGCCAGCAGTTTGGGGGGACAGGGTTTTTACGAGCAGTACTTC. Its translation: CASSLGGQGFYEQYF. The J gene is TRBJ2-7, the V gene TRBV7-9, with 9 positions matching TRBD1. The CDR3 loop spans 15 amino acids. Germline values: CDR1 SEHNR, CDR2 FQNEAQ (reference sequence). With 6 bases clipped from V and 4 bases from J, the junction kept 10 bases outside the gene matches.